This record concerns one T cell receptor (beta chain) sequence. The source of the sample is a study of blood T cell repertoires in COVID-19. CDR3 length: 16 residues. CDR1 is MNHEY and CDR2 is SVGAGI in the germline V gene. J lost 3 bases, V lost 2 bases, and 4 bases had no gene match. Adults between roughly 18 and 89 years of age took part from about 24 US areas. The method was immunoSEQ multiplex PCR; TCRdb's version includes in-frame clones alone and lacks a portion of them. Of more than 200,000 clones detected, around nine tenths appear once; the ten largest clones hold 1.6%. The sample taken for sequencing was PBMCs or T cells enriched from blood (not recorded which). The TCR comes from a woman aged 45-59 years who had recovered from COVID-19. The V and J genes are TRBV6-5 and TRBJ2-1, with 10 bases aligning to TRBD2. CDR3 sequence: CASSYDLAGVYNEQFF. CDR3 nucleotide sequence: TGTGCCAGCAGTTACGATCTAGCGGGGGTCTACAATGAGCAGTTCTTC.